Following are 4 T cell receptor beta chains from one sample sequenced in a study of blood T cell repertoires in COVID-19. Here immunoSEQ multiplex PCR was the method, and the copy in TCRdb shows in-frame clones only, minus some. This table holds about 430,000 clones, around nine tenths found once. Sequenced input: PBMCs or T cells enriched from blood (not recorded which). These receptors came from a woman younger than 30 who had been exposed to COVID-19.

Details on this clone: This sample also contains other DNA sequences that code for the same CDR3. The chain joins TRBV5-4 to TRBJ2-5; TRBD2 aligns across 8 bases. The CDR3 has 14 amino acids. CDR1 is SGHNT, CDR2 YYREEE, per germline (reference sequence). With V trimmed by 10 bases and J by 3 bases, 11 bases remained unmatched. CDR3 sequence: CASSGGALKETQYF. CDR3 DNA: TGTGCCTCTTCCGGGGGGGCCCTAAAAGAGACCCAGTACTTC.

The chain couples TRBV3-1 (or the pseudogene TRBV3-2) to TRBJ2-7, with 11 positions matching TRBD1. V was pared by 4 bases and J by 2 bases, with 4 bases of the junction left unmatched. The CDR3 runs 15 residues. Germline loops: CDR1 LGHDT, CDR2 YNNKEL (reference sequence). CDR3 in DNA: TGTGCCAGCAGCCTTCTGGACAGGGGGCCCTACGAGCAGTACTTC. Translation gives CASSLLDRGPYEQYF.

The V call is TRBV27, the J call TRBJ2-1, with 7 bases matching TRBD2. The junction had 4 bases not matched to a gene; V was cut back by 4 bases and J by 7 bases. Germline V gene sequence: CDR1 MNHEY, CDR2 SMNVEV (reference sequence). This CDR3 is built from 13 residues. CDR3 sequence (DNA): TGTGCCAGCAGTTGGAGCGGGATGAATGAGCAGTTCTTC. Residues: CASSWSGMNEQFF.

CDR3 in DNA: TGTGCCAGCAGCCAAGCGGGACAGGGCGGGCGCGAGCAGTACTTC. It yields the protein CASSQAGQGGREQYF. V is TRBV4-2 and J is TRBJ2-7; 9 bases map to TRBD1. Germline lookup yields CDR1 LGHNA and CDR2 YNFKEQ. V lost 1 base and J lost 6; bases outside the gene matches: 7. The CDR3 is made up of 15 amino acids.